The 13 T cell receptor beta chains below come from one sample, sequenced in a study of blood T cell repertoires in COVID-19. Assay: immunoSEQ multiplex PCR; the TCRdb copy retains only in-frame clones and omits some. Among about 130,000 clones listed, roughly four fifths were seen once. The sequenced material came from PBMCs or T cells enriched from blood (not recorded which). These receptor sequences come from a man aged 25 to 40 who had recovered from COVID-19.

At least ten counts were recorded for this clone. The chain has TRBV2 and TRBJ2-1, with 10 bases that match TRBD2. Germline lookup yields CDR1 SNHLY and CDR2 FYNNEI. V lost 6 bases and J lost 2; bases outside the gene matches: 4. CDR3 size: 15 residues. In DNA form, the CDR3 reads TGTGCCAGCAGGATAGGACTAGCGGCCTACAATGAGCAGTTCTTC. Protein: CASRIGLAAYNEQFF.

The chain is built from TRBV7-9 and TRBJ1-4; 9 bases are shared with TRBD1. Germline V gives CDR1 SEHNR, CDR2 FQNEAQ (reference sequence). With 4 bases clipped from V and 8 bases from J, the junction kept 5 bases outside the gene matches. The CDR3 has 14 residues. The CDR3 DNA sequence: TGTGCCAGCAGCTCACAGGGGGCGGGAGAAAAACTGTTTTTT. Translation gives CASSSQGAGEKLFF.

The chain employs TRBV5-1 and TRBJ2-4; the match to TRBD2 covers 9 bases. The germline CDR1 and CDR2 sequences are SGHRS and YFSETQ. The length of the CDR3 is 15 residues. Trimming removed 1 base from V and 8 bases from J; junction bases left unmatched: 7. The CDR3 is CASSLRAGGQDIQYF. The CDR3 nucleotides are TGCGCCAGCAGCTTGAGGGCGGGAGGGCAGGACATTCAGTACTTC.

The chain recombines TRBV7-9 with TRBJ2-1; a weak D match, TRBD2 (6 bases). The CDR3 is 13 residues long. V dropped 4 bases and J dropped 8 bases, with 12 bases sitting between them. Germline V gives CDR1 SEHNR, CDR2 FQNEAQ (reference sequence). The chain's CDR3 is CASSYGGRDEQFF. The CDR3 coding sequence is TGTGCCAGCAGCTACGGGGGAAGGGATGAGCAGTTCTTC.

This rearrangement joins TRBV4-2 to TRBJ2-3, with D perhaps matching TRBD2 (6 bases). Trimming took off 4 bases at V and 1 base at J, with 12 bases between the two ends. Germline-derived CDR1 and CDR2 are LGHNA and YNFKEQ. The CDR3 is 15 amino acids. The chain's CDR3 is CASSLKRAGTDTQYF. Here the CDR3 DNA reads TGTGCCAGCAGCCTGAAGCGGGCTGGCACAGATACGCAGTATTTT.

The V gene is TRBV15, the J gene TRBJ1-2, with 10 bases that match TRBD1. The length of the CDR3 is 14 residues. CDR1 and CDR2 (germline): LNHNV, YYDKDF (reference sequence). Germline trimming cut 3 bases from V and 7 bases from J; bases unmatched to any gene: 5. Here the CDR3 DNA reads TGTGCCACCAGCAGTAGACAGGGGGCATTTGGCTACACCTTC. It translates to CATSSRQGAFGYTF.

This chain connects TRBV5-1 to TRBJ1-1, with D perhaps matching TRBD1 (5 bases). The CDR3 is 14 amino acids. Germline CDR1 is SGHRS and CDR2 is YFSETQ. The V end was cut by 0 bases, the J end by 8 bases, with 14 bases between. The CDR3 DNA follows: TGCGCCAGCAGCTTGGTGGCAGGGACTCCCGAAGCTTTCTTT. Protein product: CASSLVAGTPEAFF.

This chain joins TRBV30 and TRBJ2-2; D is possibly TRBD1 (5 bases). CDR3 length: 16 residues. Germline CDR1 reads GTSNPN; CDR2 reads SVGIG (reference sequence). V was pared by 0 bases and J by 4 bases, with 15 bases between. The DNA for the CDR3 is TGTGCCTGGAGTGTACGGGCTGGGGCGGTCACCGGGGAGCTGTTTTTT. Translation gives CAWSVRAGAVTGELFF.

The rearrangement joins TRBV28 to TRBJ2-2, with D possibly being TRBD2 (5 bases). Germline V lookup: CDR1 MDHEN, CDR2 SYDVKM. V was clipped by 2 bases and J by 1 base, with 14 bases between them. The CDR3 is made up of 17 amino acids. CDR3 sequence: CASSLPQDSENTGELFF. Here the CDR3 DNA reads TGTGCCAGCAGTTTACCCCAGGATAGCGAGAACACCGGGGAGCTGTTTTTT.

V is TRBV11-3 and J is TRBJ2-1, with 8 nucleotides matching TRBD1. The CDR3 totals 14 residues. J lost 12 bases, V lost 3 bases, and 10 bases had no gene match. Germline lookup yields CDR1 SGHNT and CDR2 YENEEA. CDR3 DNA sequence: TGTGCCAGCAGCTTCAGGGGGCAGACGGAGGGGCAGTTCTTC. Amino acid sequence: CASSFRGQTEGQFF. The full variable domain, in which reference TRBV11-3 and TRBJ2-1 provide the parts outside the CDR3, is EAGVVQSPRYKIIEKKQPVAFWCNPISGHNTLYWYLQNLGQGPELLIRYENEEAVDDSQLPKDRFSAERLKGVDSTLKIQPAELGDSAVYLCASSFRGQTEGQFFGPGTRLTVL.

This clone was detected only a few times. V and J are TRBV3-1 (or the pseudogene TRBV3-2) and TRBJ1-5; D is unresolved. The CDR3 is 13 residues long. Trimming shortened V by 0 bases and J by 4 bases, and 4 bases separated the two germline ends. Germline assignment: CDR1 LGHDT and CDR2 YNNKEL (reference sequence). DNA for the CDR3: TGTGCCAGCAGCCAAGACGGGAATCAGCCCCAGCATTTT. Amino acids: CASSQDGNQPQHF.

Notes on this clone: The sample holds other DNA sequences that translate to the same CDR3. The genes are TRBV6-5 and TRBJ1-5; 7 bases map to TRBD1. This CDR3 is built from 13 residues. Trimming at V came to 8 bases and at J to 4 bases, leaving 5 bases not matched to a gene. Germline CDR1 is MNHEY and CDR2 is SVGAGI. In nucleotides, the CDR3 is TGTGCCAGCTCCTTACAGGGGAATCAGCCCCAGCATTTT. Translated: CASSLQGNQPQHF.

The rearrangement uses TRBV7-9 and TRBJ2-5; 9 bases match TRBD2. Trimming cost V 4 bases and J 7 bases; bases outside gene matches: 10. This CDR3 is 15 amino acids long. Germline V gives CDR1 SEHNR, CDR2 FQNEAQ (reference sequence). The CDR3 loop is CASSSQLAGVVTQYF. CDR3 coding DNA: TGTGCCAGCAGCTCCCAATTAGCGGGAGTTGTGACCCAGTACTTC.